The 18 T cell receptor beta chains reported below all come from one sample, sequenced in a study of CD4 T cell repertoires in COVID-19. TCRdb's table, derived via immunoSEQ multiplex PCR, lists solely in-frame clones and lacks some. The sample has approximately 75,000 clones; about 80% are singletons. The sample here was CD4+ T cells from peripheral blood, taken after recovery from COVID-19. These receptor sequences come from a human donor who had COVID-19.

The chain is built from TRBV10-3 and TRBJ2-3; D ambiguous. The CDR3 consists of 11 residues. Trimming took 3 bases from V and 6 from J, leaving 4 bases between them. Per the germline V gene, CDR1 is ENHRY and CDR2 is SYGVKD. DNA of the CDR3: TGTGCCATCAGTGAAGGGGATACGCAGTATTTT. Translating gives CAISEGDTQYF.

The rearrangement uses TRBV7-8 and TRBJ2-3; no reliable D call. V lost 5 bases to trimming and J lost 6 bases, with 12 bases between them. CDR1 SGHVS and CDR2 FQNEAQ come from the germline V gene. This CDR3 comprises 13 residues. The CDR3 spells CASSIQSVDTQYF. DNA of the CDR3: TGTGCCAGCAGCATACAATCGGTGGATACGCAGTATTTT.

The rearrangement links TRBV6-5 to TRBJ2-1; TRBD1 aligns across 8 bases. The CDR3 contains 13 residues. Germline CDR1 and CDR2: MNHEY and SVGAGI. J gave up 8 bases and V 6 bases, and 6 bases lay outside the gene matches. CDR3 DNA: TGTGCCAGCAGAGGGGACAGGATCCATGAGCAGTTCTTC. Its protein product is CASRGDRIHEQFF.

The chain has TRBV5-5 and TRBJ1-5; D remains unclear. Trimming shortened V by 4 bases and J by 0 bases, and 11 bases separated the two germline ends. The germline CDR1 and CDR2 sequences are SGHKS and YYEKEE (reference sequence). The CDR3 sequence is 15 residues long. The CDR3 is CASSPWTGSNQPQHF. The CDR3 DNA sequence: TGTGCCAGCAGCCCTTGGACGGGTAGCAATCAGCCCCAGCATTTT.

This chain's CDR3 is CASSEIRDTAYEQYF. Written as DNA, the CDR3 is TGTGCCAGCAGTGAAATACGGGACACCGCCTACGAGCAGTACTTC. The chain carries TRBV2 and TRBJ2-7; D is perhaps TRBD1 (6 bases). CDR1 is SNHLY and CDR2 is FYNNEI in the germline V gene. The germline V and J ends were trimmed by 2 bases and 2 bases, with 13 bases remaining between them. This CDR3 region has 15 residues.

The chain combines TRBV18 with TRBJ1-1; the match to TRBD1 covers 8 bases. Germline lookup yields CDR1 KGHSH and CDR2 LQKENI. Germline trimming cut 3 bases from V and 8 bases from J; bases unmatched to any gene: 5. The CDR3 spans 13 residues. The CDR3 bases are TGTGCCAGCTCACCCGGGCAGGGGGCCGAAGCTTTCTTT. This gives the protein CASSPGQGAEAFF.

The chain combines TRBV6-5 with TRBJ1-1; the D gene is possibly TRBD1 (6 bases). Germline CDR1 reads MNHEY; CDR2 reads SVGAGI. The ends were cut back, 2 bases at V and 5 bases at J, with 15 bases in the middle. The CDR3 consists of 15 residues. For the CDR3, the DNA is TGTGCCAGCAGTTACCGGGGGGCAGGGTCGACTGAAGCTTTCTTT. Translation: CASSYRGAGSTEAFF.

The chain uses TRBV6-5 and TRBJ1-1; 8 bases agree with TRBD1. The V gene end was trimmed by 4 bases and the J gene end by 2 bases; junction bases not matched to a gene: 3. The CDR3 contains 14 residues. CDR1 and CDR2 from the germline V gene are MNHEY and SVGAGI. The CDR3 DNA sequence: TGTGCCAGCAGTTCCGGGACAGGAAACACTGAAGCTTTCTTT. It translates to CASSSGTGNTEAFF.

This chain uses TRBV6-2 or TRBV6-3 with TRBJ2-4; TRBD1 matches 9 bases. Germline values: CDR1 MNHEY, CDR2 SVGEGT. The CDR3 length is 15 residues. Trimming took 5 bases from V and 4 from J; bases not matched to a gene: 6. CDR3: CASSVGGTGKNIQYF. The CDR3 DNA is TGTGCCAGCAGTGTCGGAGGGACAGGGAAAAACATTCAGTACTTC.

The chain joins TRBV6-5 to TRBJ1-1, with TRBD1 as a possible D gene (6 bases). This CDR3 region has 13 residues. Looked up from germline, CDR1 is MNHEY and CDR2 is SVGAGI. Trimming took 6 bases from V and 5 from J, leaving 13 bases between them. DNA for the CDR3: TGTGCCAGCAGGCCTCCAGGGGAGACTGAAGCTTTCTTT. Protein sequence: CASRPPGETEAFF.

The sample holds a few counts of this clone. The rearrangement links TRBV2 to TRBJ1-6, with D unresolved. Germline V CDR1 and CDR2: SNHLY, FYNNEI. V was trimmed by 4 bases and J by 5 bases, leaving 12 bases between them. This CDR3 has 15 amino acids. CDR3 in amino acids: CASSATGPHNSPLHF. DNA of the CDR3: TGTGCCAGCAGTGCAACCGGGCCTCATAATTCACCCCTCCACTTT.

This clone showed up just a few times. Other DNA sequences of this sample code for an identical CDR3. The chain recombines TRBV28 with TRBJ2-7; TRBD1 matches 9 bases. Looked up from germline, CDR1 is MDHEN and CDR2 is SYDVKM. Germline trimming cut 5 bases from V and 3 bases from J; bases unmatched to any gene: 5. The CDR3 runs to 14 residues. CDR3 bases: TGTGCCAGCAGTACCCCGGGACAGGGCTACGAGCAGTACTTC. Its protein is CASSTPGQGYEQYF. Combining the CDR3 with reference TRBV28 and TRBJ2-7 gives the whole variable domain DVKVTQSSRYLVKRTGEKVFLECVQDMDHENMFWYRQDPGLGLRLIYFSYDVKMKEKGDIPEGYSVSREKKERFSLILESASTNQTSMYLCASSTPGQGYEQYFGPGTRLTVT.

The chain uses TRBV5-1 and TRBJ2-2, with unresolved D. Trimming removed 6 bases at V and 2 bases at J, with 11 bases between. Germline loops: CDR1 SGHRS, CDR2 YFSETQ. The CDR3 extends over 14 amino acids. The CDR3 coding sequence is TGCGCCAGCACTGTCAGGAGCAACACCGGGGAGCTGTTTTTT. This sequence encodes CASTVRSNTGELFF.

The chain joins TRBV11-2 to TRBJ2-5, with no clear D. The CDR3 totals 15 residues. Trimming took 5 bases from V and 2 from J, leaving 15 bases between them. The germline V gene has CDR1 SGHAT and CDR2 FQNNGV. Here the CDR3 reads CASSADSLSQETQYF. CDR3 DNA: TGTGCCAGCAGCGCCGACTCGCTCAGTCAAGAGACCCAGTACTTC.

The chain carries TRBV19 and TRBJ1-5, with 9 bases matching TRBD1. The CDR3 consists of 14 residues. Germline V gene lookup returns CDR1 LNHDA and CDR2 SQIVND (reference sequence). Losses at the gene ends were 4 bases for V and 7 bases for J; bases not matched to a gene: 5. CDR3 nucleotide sequence: TGTGCCAGTAGTACCGGGACAGGGTACCAGCCCCAGCATTTT. Its protein is CASSTGTGYQPQHF.

This chain links TRBV20-1 with TRBJ2-7; no definite D call. This CDR3 has 11 residues. The V gene lost 5 bases and the J gene lost 2 bases, with 7 bases spanning the gap. CDR1 DFQATT and CDR2 SNEGSKA come from the germline V gene (reference sequence). The CDR3 nucleotides read TGCAGTGCTGGCAGTACCTACGAGCAGTACTTC. Translating it yields CSAGSTYEQYF.

The chain employs TRBV7-2 and TRBJ2-5; TRBD2 might be the D (8 bases). The V end lost 6 bases, the J end lost 1 base, and 21 bases lay between the germline ends. Germline loops: CDR1 SGHTA, CDR2 FQGNSA. The CDR3 contains 17 residues. CDR3 region: CASSPRGLAGAQETQYF. The CDR3, as DNA: TGTGCCAGCAGTCCTAGGGGGCTAGCGGGTGCCCAAGAGACCCAGTACTTC.

The rearrangement links TRBV27 to TRBJ2-2, with 8 bases that match TRBD1. The CDR3 sequence is 16 residues long. J lost 1 base, V lost 3 bases, and 4 bases had no gene match. CDR1 is MNHEY, CDR2 SMNVEV, per germline (reference sequence). The CDR3 region is CASSFHGTGNTGELFF. In DNA form, the CDR3 reads TGTGCCAGCAGTTTCCACGGGACAGGGAACACCGGGGAGCTGTTTTTT.